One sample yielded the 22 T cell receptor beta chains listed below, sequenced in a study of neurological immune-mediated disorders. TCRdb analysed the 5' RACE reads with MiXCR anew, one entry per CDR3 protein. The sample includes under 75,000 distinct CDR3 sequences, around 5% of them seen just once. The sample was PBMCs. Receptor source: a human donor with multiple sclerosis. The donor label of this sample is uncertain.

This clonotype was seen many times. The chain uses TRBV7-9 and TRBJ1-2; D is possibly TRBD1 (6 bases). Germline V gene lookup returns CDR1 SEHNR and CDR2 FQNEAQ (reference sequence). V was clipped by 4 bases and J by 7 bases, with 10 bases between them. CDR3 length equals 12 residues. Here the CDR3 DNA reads TGTGCCAGCAGCTCCGACAGGATTGGCTACACCTTC. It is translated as CASSSDRIGYTF.

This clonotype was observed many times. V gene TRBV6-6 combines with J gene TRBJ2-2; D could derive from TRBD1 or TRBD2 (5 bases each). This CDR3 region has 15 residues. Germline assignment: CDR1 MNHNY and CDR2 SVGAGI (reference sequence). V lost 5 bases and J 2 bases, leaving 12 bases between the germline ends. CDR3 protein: CASSARDGNTGELFF. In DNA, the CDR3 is TGTGCCAGCAGTGCCCGGGACGGTAACACCGGGGAGCTGTTTTTT.

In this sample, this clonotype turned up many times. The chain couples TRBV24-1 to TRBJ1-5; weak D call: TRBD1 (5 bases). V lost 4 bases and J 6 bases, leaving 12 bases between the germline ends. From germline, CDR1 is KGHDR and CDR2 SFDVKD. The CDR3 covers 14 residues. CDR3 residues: CATSDSRVLQPQHF. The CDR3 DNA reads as TGTGCCACCAGTGACAGCAGGGTCCTTCAGCCCCAGCATTTT.

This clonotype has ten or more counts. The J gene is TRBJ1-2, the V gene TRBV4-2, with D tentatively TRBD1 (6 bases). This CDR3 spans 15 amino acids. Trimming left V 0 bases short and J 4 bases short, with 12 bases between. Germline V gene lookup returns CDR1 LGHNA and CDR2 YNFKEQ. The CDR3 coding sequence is TGTGCCAGCAGCCAAGATGGGGGGGGCAGCTATGGCTACACCTTC. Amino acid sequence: CASSQDGGGSYGYTF.

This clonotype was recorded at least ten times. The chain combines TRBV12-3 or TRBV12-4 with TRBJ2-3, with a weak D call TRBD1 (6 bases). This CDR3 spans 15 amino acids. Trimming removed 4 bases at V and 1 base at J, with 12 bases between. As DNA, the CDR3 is TGTGCCAGCAGTTGGCAGGGGCAGGGCACAGATACGCAGTATTTT. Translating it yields CASSWQGQGTDTQYF.

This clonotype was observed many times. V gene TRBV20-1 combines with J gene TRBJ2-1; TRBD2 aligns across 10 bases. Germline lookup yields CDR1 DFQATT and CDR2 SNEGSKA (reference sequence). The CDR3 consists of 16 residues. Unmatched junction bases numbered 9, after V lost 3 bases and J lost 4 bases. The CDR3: CSARELAGSGYNEQFF. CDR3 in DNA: TGCAGTGCTAGGGAACTAGCGGGGAGCGGATACAATGAGCAGTTCTTC.

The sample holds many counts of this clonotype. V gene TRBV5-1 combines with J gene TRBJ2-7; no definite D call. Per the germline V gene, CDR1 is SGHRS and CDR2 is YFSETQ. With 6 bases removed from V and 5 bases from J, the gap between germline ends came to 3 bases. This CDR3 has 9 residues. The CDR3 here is CASTDEQYF. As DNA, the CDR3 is TGCGCCAGCACCGACGAGCAGTACTTC.

CDR3 nucleotide sequence: TGTGCCAGCAGCCAAATAGGCCAGGGGATTTTCAACGAGCAGTACTTC. It specifies CASSQIGQGIFNEQYF. J is TRBJ2-7 and V is TRBV14; tentatively, D is TRBD1 (6 bases). Germline loops: CDR1 SGHDN, CDR2 FVKESK. With 2 bases removed from V and 5 bases from J, the gap between germline ends came to 19 bases. CDR3 length: 16 amino acids.

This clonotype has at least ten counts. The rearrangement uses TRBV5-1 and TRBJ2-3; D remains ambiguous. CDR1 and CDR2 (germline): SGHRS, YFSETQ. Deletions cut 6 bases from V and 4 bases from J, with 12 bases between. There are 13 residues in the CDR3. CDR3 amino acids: CASTSPPADTQYF. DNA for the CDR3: TGCGCCAGCACGTCCCCCCCGGCAGATACGCAGTATTTT.

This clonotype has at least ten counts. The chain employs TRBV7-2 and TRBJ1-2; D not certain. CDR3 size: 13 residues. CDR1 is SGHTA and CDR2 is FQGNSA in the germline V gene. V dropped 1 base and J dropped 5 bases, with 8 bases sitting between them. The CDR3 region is CASSLGPLYGYTF. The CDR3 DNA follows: TGTGCCAGCAGCTTAGGGCCCCTGTATGGCTACACCTTC.

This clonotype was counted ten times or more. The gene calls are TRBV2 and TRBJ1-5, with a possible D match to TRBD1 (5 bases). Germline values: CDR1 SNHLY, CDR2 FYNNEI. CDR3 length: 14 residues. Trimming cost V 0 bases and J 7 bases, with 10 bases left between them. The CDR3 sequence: CASSEASQGQPQHF. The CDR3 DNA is TGTGCCAGCAGTGAAGCGAGCCAGGGACAGCCCCAGCATTTT. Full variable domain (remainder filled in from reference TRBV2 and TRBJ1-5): EPEVTQTPSHQVTQMGQEVILRCVPISNHLYFYWYRQILGQKVEFLVSFYNNEISEKSEIFDDQFSVERPDGSNFTLKIRSTKLEDSAMYFCASSEASQGQPQHFGDGTRLSIL.

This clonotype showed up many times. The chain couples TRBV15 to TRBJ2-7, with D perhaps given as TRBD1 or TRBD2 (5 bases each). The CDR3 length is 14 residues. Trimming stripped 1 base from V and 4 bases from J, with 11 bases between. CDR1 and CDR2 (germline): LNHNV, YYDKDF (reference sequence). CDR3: CATSRAGQGYEQYF. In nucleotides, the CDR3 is TGTGCCACCAGCAGAGCGGGGCAGGGATACGAGCAGTACTTC. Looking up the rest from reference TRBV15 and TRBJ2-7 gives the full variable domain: DAMVIQNPRYQVTQFGKPVTLSCSQTLNHNVMYWYQQKSSQAPKLLFHYYDKDFNNEADTPDNFQSRRPNTSFCFLDIRSPGLGDTAMYLCATSRAGQGYEQYFGPGTRLTVT.

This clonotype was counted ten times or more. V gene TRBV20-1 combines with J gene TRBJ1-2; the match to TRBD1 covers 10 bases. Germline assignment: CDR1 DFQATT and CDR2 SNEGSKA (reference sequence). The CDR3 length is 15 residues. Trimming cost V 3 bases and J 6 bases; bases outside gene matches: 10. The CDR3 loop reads CSASSDRGREDGYTF. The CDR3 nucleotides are TGCAGTGCTAGTTCCGACAGGGGGCGAGAGGATGGCTACACCTTC.

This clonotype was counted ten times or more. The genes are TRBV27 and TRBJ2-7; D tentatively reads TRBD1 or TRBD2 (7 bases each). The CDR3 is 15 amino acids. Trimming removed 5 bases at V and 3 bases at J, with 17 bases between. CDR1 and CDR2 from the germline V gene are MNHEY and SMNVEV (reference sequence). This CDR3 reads CASSPGGTEIYEQYF. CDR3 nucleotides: TGTGCCAGCAGTCCCGGGGGGACAGAGATCTACGAGCAGTACTTC.

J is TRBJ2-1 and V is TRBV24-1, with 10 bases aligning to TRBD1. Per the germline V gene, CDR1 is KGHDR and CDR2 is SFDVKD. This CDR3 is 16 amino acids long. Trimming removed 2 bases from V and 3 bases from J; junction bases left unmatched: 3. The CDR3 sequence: CATSDSGTGVYNEQFF. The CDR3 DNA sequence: TGTGCCACCAGTGATTCCGGGACAGGGGTCTACAATGAGCAGTTCTTC.

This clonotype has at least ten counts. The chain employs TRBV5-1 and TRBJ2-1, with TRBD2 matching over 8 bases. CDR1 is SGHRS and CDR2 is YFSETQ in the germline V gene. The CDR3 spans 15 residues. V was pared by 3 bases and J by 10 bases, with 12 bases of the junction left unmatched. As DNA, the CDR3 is TGCGCCAGCAGCTGGGTAGCGGGGACGGGGAGCGAGCAGTTCTTC. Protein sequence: CASSWVAGTGSEQFF.

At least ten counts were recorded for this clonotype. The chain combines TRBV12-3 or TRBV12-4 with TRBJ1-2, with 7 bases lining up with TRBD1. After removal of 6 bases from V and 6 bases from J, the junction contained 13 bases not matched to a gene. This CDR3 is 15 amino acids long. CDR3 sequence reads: CASSKEYRGGDGYTF. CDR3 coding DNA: TGTGCCAGCAGCAAAGAATACAGGGGAGGGGATGGCTACACCTTC.

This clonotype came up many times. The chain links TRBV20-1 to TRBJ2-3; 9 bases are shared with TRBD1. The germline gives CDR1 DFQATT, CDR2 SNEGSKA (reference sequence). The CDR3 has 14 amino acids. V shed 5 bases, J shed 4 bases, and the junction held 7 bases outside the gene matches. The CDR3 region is CSAGTGIEPDTQYF. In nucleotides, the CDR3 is TGCAGTGCTGGGACAGGGATTGAGCCAGATACGCAGTATTTT.

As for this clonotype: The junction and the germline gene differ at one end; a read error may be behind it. The CDR3 loop is CASSKGQGHYSYTF. CDR3 DNA sequence: TGTGCCAGCAGCAAGGGACAGGGTCACTATAGCTACACCTTC. V is TRBV6-5 and J is TRBJ1-2; 9 nucleotides line up with TRBD1. CDR1 and CDR2 from the germline V gene are MNHEY and SVGAGI. This CDR3 has 14 amino acids.

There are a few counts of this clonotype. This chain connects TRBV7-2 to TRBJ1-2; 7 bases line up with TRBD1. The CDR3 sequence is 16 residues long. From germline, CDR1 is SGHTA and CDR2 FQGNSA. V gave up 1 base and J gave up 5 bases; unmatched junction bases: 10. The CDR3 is CASSLVPLDREYGYTF. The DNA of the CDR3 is TGTGCCAGCAGCTTAGTCCCTCTCGACAGGGAGTATGGCTACACCTTC.

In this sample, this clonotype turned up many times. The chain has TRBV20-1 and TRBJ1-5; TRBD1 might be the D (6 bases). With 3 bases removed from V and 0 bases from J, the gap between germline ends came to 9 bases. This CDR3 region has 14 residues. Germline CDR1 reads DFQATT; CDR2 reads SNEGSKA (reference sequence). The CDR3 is CSARGHTSNQPQHF. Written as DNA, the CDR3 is TGCAGTGCTAGGGGACATACTAGCAATCAGCCCCAGCATTTT.

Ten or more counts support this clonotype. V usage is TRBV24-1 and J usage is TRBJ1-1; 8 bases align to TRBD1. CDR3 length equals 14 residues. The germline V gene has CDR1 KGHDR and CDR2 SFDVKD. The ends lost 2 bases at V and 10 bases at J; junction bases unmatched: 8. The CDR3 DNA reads TGTGCCACCAGTGATTCTCGGCAGGGGGCTGGAGCTTTCTTT. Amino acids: CATSDSRQGAGAFF.